The 27 T cell receptor beta chains given below trace back to one sample, sequenced in a study of blood T cell repertoires in COVID-19. Produced via immunoSEQ multiplex PCR; TCRdb's table is partial and in-frame only. This table holds 40,000 to 60,000 clones, approximately 95% found once. The sequencing input was peripheral blood. The source is a man aged 55 to 70 with COVID-19, enrolled during active disease.

V gene TRBV11-2 combines with J gene TRBJ2-6, with a possible D match to TRBD1 (6 bases). Germline V gene data show CDR1 as SGHAT and CDR2 as FQNNGV. Trimming shortened V by 2 bases and J by 3 bases, and 11 bases separated the two germline ends. The CDR3 is 16 amino acids. In DNA form, the CDR3 reads TGTGCCAGCAGCTTACTACAAGGGGGTGGGGCCAACGTCCTGACTTTC. Translated, it gives CASSLLQGGGANVLTF.

Concerning this clone: In the same sample, other DNA sequences code for this CDR3. The chain uses TRBV5-4 and TRBJ1-2, with 7 nucleotides matching TRBD1. Losses at the gene ends were 4 bases for V and 7 bases for J; bases not matched to a gene: 7. The CDR3 loop spans 13 amino acids. Germline lookup yields CDR1 SGHNT and CDR2 YYREEE (reference sequence). In nucleotides, the CDR3 is TGTGCCAGCAGCCCCGACAGGGTAGGTGGCTACACCTTC. Translation: CASSPDRVGGYTF.

The rearrangement joins TRBV4-1 to TRBJ2-7; D possibly corresponds to TRBD1 (5 bases). The ends were cut back, 0 bases at V and 2 bases at J, with 20 bases in the middle. Germline loops: CDR1 MGHRA, CDR2 YSYEKL. The CDR3 has 18 amino acids. The CDR3 loop is CASSQDLLRLGLPYEQYF. CDR3 DNA: TGCGCCAGCAGCCAAGATCTCTTACGGTTGGGGCTTCCCTACGAGCAGTACTTC.

V and J are TRBV11-1 and TRBJ2-7, with D possibly TRBD2 on 6 matching bases. Trimming shortened V by 5 bases and J by 6 bases, and 14 bases separated the two germline ends. This CDR3 is 13 amino acids long. Germline V gene sequence: CDR1 SGHAT, CDR2 FQDESV (reference sequence). CDR3 DNA: TGTGCCAGCAGCCACGGGAGTACCCTCGAGCAGTACTTC. This translates into CASSHGSTLEQYF.

This clone was seen only once. The DNA for the CDR3 is TGTGCCAGCAGGGGACAGGGCGGTGAAAAACTGTTTTTT. Translating gives CASRGQGGEKLFF. V usage is TRBV12-3 or TRBV12-4 and J usage is TRBJ1-4; 9 bases align to TRBD1. This CDR3 has 13 residues. V lost 6 bases, J lost 7 bases, and 3 bases stayed unmatched.

The chain has TRBV7-2 and TRBJ1-5, with unresolved D. The V gene's germline CDR1 is SGHTA and CDR2 FQGNSA. V was cut by 1 base and J by 0 bases, with 7 bases left in between. CDR3 length: 15 amino acids. The CDR3, as DNA: TGTGCCAGCAGCTTAGTACAATATAGCAATCAGCCCCAGCATTTT. It yields the protein CASSLVQYSNQPQHF.

The sample holds a few counts of this clone. V usage is TRBV4-2 and J usage is TRBJ2-2, with 10 bases fitting TRBD2. Unmatched junction bases numbered 10, after V lost 3 bases and J lost 3 bases. Germline V lookup: CDR1 LGHNA, CDR2 YNFKEQ. This CDR3 spans 18 amino acids. CDR3 nucleotides: TGTGCCAGCAGCCACGGCGGAGCGGGAGGGCCGGACACCGGGGAGCTGTTTTTT. This encodes CASSHGGAGGPDTGELFF.

The rearrangement joins TRBV6-1 to TRBJ2-4; D call uncertain. Germline CDR1 MNHNS, CDR2 SASEGT. The CDR3 covers 13 residues. V lost 2 bases, J lost 14 bases, and 16 bases lay in between. The CDR3 nucleotides are TGTGCCAGCAGTGAACAGATAAACATTCAGGAGTACTTC. This codes for CASSEQINIQEYF.

The chain links TRBV5-4 to TRBJ1-2, with a possible D match to TRBD1 (5 bases). The CDR3 runs 13 residues. Germline V gene lookup returns CDR1 SGHNT and CDR2 YYREEE (reference sequence). Trimming cost V 4 bases and J 2 bases, with 9 bases left between them. CDR3 protein: CASSEDRNYGYTF. For the CDR3, the DNA is TGTGCCAGCAGCGAAGACAGAAACTATGGCTACACCTTC.

The genes are TRBV7-9 and TRBJ1-1, with 7 bases lining up with TRBD1. In germline, CDR1 is SEHNR, CDR2 FQNEAQ (reference sequence). J gave up 5 bases and V 3 bases, and 3 bases lay outside the gene matches. This CDR3 contains 13 residues. Written as DNA, the CDR3 is TGTGCCAGCAGCTTTGAACAGGGGACTGAAGCTTTCTTT. This gives the protein CASSFEQGTEAFF.

The chain is built from TRBV10-3 and TRBJ2-5, with 7 bases that match TRBD1. Germline CDR1 ENHRY, CDR2 SYGVKD. There are 13 residues in the CDR3. V shed 5 bases and J 3 bases; nucleotides not matched to a gene: 3. In DNA, the CDR3 is TGTGCCATCAGTCGACAGGGCAAAGAGACCCAGTACTTC. Encoded protein: CAISRQGKETQYF.

The count of this clone is one. The chain couples TRBV18 to TRBJ2-7; TRBD2 matches 7 bases. The CDR3 consists of 16 residues. From germline, CDR1 is KGHSH and CDR2 LQKENI. V trimming: 3 bases; J trimming: 2 bases; junction bases outside the gene matches: 10. CDR3: CASSPSLSGVPYEQYF. CDR3 nucleotides: TGTGCCAGCTCACCCTCTCTAAGCGGGGTACCCTACGAGCAGTACTTC.

The rearrangement joins TRBV29-1 to TRBJ2-1, with a possible D match to TRBD2 (5 bases). Germline CDR1 is SQVTM and CDR2 is ANQGSEA. The CDR3 length is 16 residues. Trimming removed 2 bases at V and 0 bases at J, with 14 bases between. CDR3 region: CSVEFALASSYNEQFF. The CDR3 DNA reads TGCAGCGTTGAATTCGCGCTAGCCAGCTCCTACAATGAGCAGTTCTTC.

A note on this clone: The junction and the germline gene differ at one end; a read error may be behind it. The gene calls are TRBV27 and TRBJ2-2; TRBD1 aligns across 8 bases. The CDR3 spans 15 residues. CDR1 and CDR2 from the germline V gene are MNHEY and SMNVEV (reference sequence). CDR3 sequence: CASSRTGLNPGELFF. The CDR3 DNA reads as TGTGCCAGCAGTCGGACAGGGTTGAACCCCGGGGAGCTGTTTTTT.

The chain combines TRBV19 with TRBJ1-5; D is unclear. In germline, CDR1 is LNHDA, CDR2 SQIVND (reference sequence). The V end lost 4 bases, the J end lost 6 bases, and 7 bases lay between the germline ends. The CDR3 is 12 amino acids. The CDR3 region is CASSTYSQPQHF. The CDR3, as DNA: TGTGCCAGTAGTACCTACAGTCAGCCCCAGCATTTT.

This chain uses TRBV3-1 (or the pseudogene TRBV3-2) with TRBJ1-6; D not certain. The V end lost 0 bases, the J end lost 10 bases, and 16 bases lay between the germline ends. This CDR3 contains 16 residues. Germline V CDR1 and CDR2: LGHDT, YNNKEL (reference sequence). The CDR3 sequence is CASSQDLGGKRSPLHF. The CDR3 nucleotides are TGTGCCAGCAGCCAAGATCTGGGAGGGAAGAGATCACCCCTCCACTTT.

This clone was recorded once. The chain carries TRBV12-3 or TRBV12-4 and TRBJ2-3, with no clear D. V was cut by 6 bases and J by 7 bases, with 8 bases left in between. This CDR3 spans 11 amino acids. The chain's CDR3 is CASSSGYTQYF. The CDR3 bases are TGTGCCAGCAGCTCCGGTTATACGCAGTATTTT.

The CDR3: CATSDGGPGTGVSNEQFF. In DNA, the CDR3 is TGTGCCACCAGTGATGGCGGACCCGGGACAGGGGTGAGCAATGAGCAGTTCTTC. This rearrangement joins TRBV24-1 to TRBJ2-1; TRBD1 aligns across 10 bases. CDR3 size: 18 residues. Germline CDR1 is KGHDR and CDR2 is SFDVKD. The V segment lost 3 bases and the J segment 6 bases; nucleotides outside the gene matches: 13.

This rearrangement joins TRBV28 to TRBJ2-2, with 9 nucleotides matching TRBD2. Germline V lookup: CDR1 MDHEN, CDR2 SYDVKM. The CDR3 runs 15 residues. V lost 6 bases to trimming and J lost 6 bases; unmatched junction nucleotides: 8. DNA for the CDR3: TGTGCCAGCAGGATTTACGCGGGAGGGCCCGGGGAGCTGTTTTTT. This encodes CASRIYAGGPGELFF.

J is TRBJ2-5 and V is TRBV5-4, with 8 positions matching TRBD1. The junction had 2 bases not matched to a gene; V was cut back by 3 bases and J by 4 bases. Per the germline V gene, CDR1 is SGHNT and CDR2 is YYREEE (reference sequence). This CDR3 has 13 amino acids. CDR3 sequence reads: CASSSDRGETQYF. The CDR3 DNA is TGTGCCAGCAGCTCCGACAGGGGAGAGACCCAGTACTTC.

This clone was found once. The chain uses TRBV7-9 and TRBJ2-3; 8 bases are a match to TRBD1. Germline CDR1 SEHNR, CDR2 FQNEAQ (reference sequence). The CDR3 has 14 amino acids. The V and J ends lost 5 bases and 8 bases, in that order; junction bases with no gene match: 9. CDR3 protein: CASSPAGGSGTQYF. In DNA form, the CDR3 reads TGTGCCAGCAGCCCCGCAGGGGGCAGCGGTACGCAGTATTTT.

The chain joins TRBV19 to TRBJ1-3; no clear D gene. Trimming removed 11 bases from V and 0 bases from J, with 8 bases in between. There are 12 residues in the CDR3. Per the germline V gene, CDR1 is LNHDA and CDR2 is SQIVND (reference sequence). The CDR3 protein is CACESSGNTIYF. The CDR3 DNA reads TGTGCCTGCGAAAGCTCTGGAAACACCATATATTTT.

This clone came up once. The chain combines TRBV7-6 with TRBJ1-6, with 10 bases lining up with TRBD1. The CDR3 is 15 residues long. Germline V gene data show CDR1 as SGHVS and CDR2 as FNYEAQ. V dropped 5 bases and J dropped 8; count of bases not matched to a gene: 6. CDR3 residues: CASSKTGGTDSPLHF. The CDR3 DNA sequence: TGTGCCAGCAGCAAGACAGGGGGCACGGATTCACCCCTCCACTTT.

The rearrangement uses TRBV5-4 and TRBJ1-6, with 7 bases lining up with TRBD1. Germline V gives CDR1 SGHNT, CDR2 YYREEE (reference sequence). The CDR3 is 17 residues long. V trimming: 5 bases; J trimming: 6 bases; junction bases outside the gene matches: 14. The CDR3 DNA reads TGTGCCAGCAGTTTCGCCGGGACAGAGGGTCGTAATTCACCCCTCCACTTT. Encoded protein: CASSFAGTEGRNSPLHF.

The rearrangement joins TRBV25-1 to TRBJ2-7, with TRBD1 matching over 10 bases. Germline-derived CDR1 and CDR2 are MGHDK and SYGVNS. The junction had 7 bases not matched to a gene; V was cut back by 9 bases and J by 2 bases. The CDR3 is 14 residues long. The CDR3 reads CASRRQGATYEQYF. In DNA, the CDR3 is TGTGCCAGTCGCCGACAGGGGGCCACCTACGAGCAGTACTTC.

The gene calls are TRBV4-1 and TRBJ1-2; maybe TRBD1 (5 bases). V was clipped by 4 bases and J by 3 bases, with 15 bases between them. CDR1 is MGHRA and CDR2 is YSYEKL in the germline V gene. The CDR3 runs to 15 residues. DNA for the CDR3: TGCGCCAGCAGCCGCGTTTCAGGGCACGACTATGGCTACACCTTC. Amino acid sequence: CASSRVSGHDYGYTF.

The rearrangement uses TRBV3-1 (or the pseudogene TRBV3-2) and TRBJ2-7; no clear D gene. V lost 0 bases and J lost 3, with 9 bases in between. CDR3 length equals 14 residues. Germline-derived CDR1 and CDR2 are LGHDT and YNNKEL (reference sequence). The CDR3 sequence: CASSQDVVSYEQYF. The CDR3 DNA reads TGTGCCAGCAGCCAAGATGTGGTCAGCTACGAGCAGTACTTC.